A selection of T cell receptor beta chains follows, all from one sample in a study of blood T cell repertoires in COVID-19. TCRdb's table, derived via immunoSEQ multiplex PCR, lists solely in-frame clones and lacks some. Here the sample spans tens of thousands of clones, around 67% being singletons. The sample comprised peripheral blood. Receptors were obtained from a woman aged 50 to 60 with active or convalescent COVID-19. CDR3s include the opening cysteine and the closing phenylalanine or tryptophan. Fields, in order: V gene, clone size, D gene, J gene, CDR3 DNA, CDR3 protein. The D gene is left open where the match is weak. Not every row has a clone size; where given, it reads once, few, many or a size class.

TRBV27	-	TRBD1	TRBJ2-3	TGTGCCAGCAGTTCGGGACAGAACACAGATACGCAGTATTTT	CASSSGQNTDTQYF
TRBV6-6	-	-	TRBJ2-1	TGTGCCAGCGCCCGAAGCCTCTCCTACAATGAGCAGTTCTTC	CASARSLSYNEQFF
TRBV6-2/TRBV6-3	once	TRBD2	TRBJ2-1	TGTGCCAGCAGTTACTCGGGAGGGAGGGCCAATGAGCAGTTCTTC	CASSYSGGRANEQFF
TRBV27	-	-	TRBJ1-1	TGTGCCAGCAGTTCTCCTCAGGCGAACACTGAAGCTTTCTTT	CASSSPQANTEAFF
TRBV5-6	-	-	TRBJ1-1	TGTGCCAGCAGACATGGGCCGTCTGAAGCTTTCTTT	CASRHGPSEAFF
TRBV24-1	-	-	TRBJ2-5	TGTGCCACCAGTGAAACTCCCTTCCTAAACCAGTACTTC	CATSETPFLNQYF
TRBV7-6	-	TRBD1	TRBJ1-1	TGTGCCAGCAGCTCCAGAGGGACAGGCACTGAAGCTTTCTTT	CASSSRGTGTEAFF
TRBV6-6	few	TRBD2	TRBJ2-7	TGTGCCAGCAGTTACTGGCGGGAGGGCTACGAGCAGTACTTC	CASSYWREGYEQYF
TRBV4-1	-	TRBD2	TRBJ2-7	TGCGCCAGCAGCCTGGGGGGGAGATTCGAGCAGTACTTC	CASSLGGRFEQYF
TRBV2	-	-	TRBJ1-4	TGTGCCAGCAGCCAAGGAGGACCTCCCGAGGAACTGTTTTTT	CASSQGGPPEELFF
TRBV6-4	-	TRBD2	TRBJ2-1	TGTGCCAGCAGTGCAACTAGCGGCCCCCTTGGGGTAATCTACAATGAGCAGTTCTTC	CASSATSGPLGVIYNEQFF
TRBV27	-	-	TRBJ2-7	TGTGCCGCACGCAAGGCGGCCCCTCAAGCCGAGCAGTACTTC	CAARKAAPQAEQYF
TRBV19	medium-sized	-	TRBJ1-1	TGTGCCAGTAGTATTAGTCGGCAGGCGGCTTTCTTT	CASSISRQAAFF
TRBV5-1	few	-	TRBJ1-1	TGCGCCAGCCAATCCCAGTTTTGGAACACTGAAGCTTTCTTT	CASQSQFWNTEAFF
TRBV5-1	-	-	TRBJ2-6	TGCGCCAGCAGCCCGGAGACAGGCCTCTCTGGGGCCAACGTCCTGACTTTC	CASSPETGLSGANVLTF
TRBV28	once	-	TRBJ1-2	TGTGCCAGCAGTACAGGGATTGGCTATGGCTACACCTTC	CASSTGIGYGYTF
TRBV28	-	-	TRBJ2-1	TGTGCCAGCAGTACTCACAATGAGCAGTTCTTC	CASSTHNEQFF
TRBV6-4	-	TRBD2	TRBJ2-3	TGTGCCAGCAGTGACAACCCAGCGGGAGTCACAGATACGCAGTATTTT	CASSDNPAGVTDTQYF
TRBV5-6	-	-	TRBJ1-6	TGTGCCAGCAGCTTGGGGCCAACCTCTAGTTCACCCCTCCACTTT	CASSLGPTSSSPLHF
TRBV5-1	-	TRBD2	TRBJ2-3	TGCGCCAGCAGCTTGGGACTAGCGGGAGGGCCGGGCACAGATACGCAGTATTTT	CASSLGLAGGPGTDTQYF
TRBV5-1	-	-	TRBJ2-7	TGCGCCAGCAGCCAGGACGGGGACTACGAGCAGTACTTC	CASSQDGDYEQYF
TRBV30	-	-	TRBJ1-5	TGTGCCTGGAGTGCCGGACAGAGTGAACAGCCCCAGCATTTT	CAWSAGQSEQPQHF
TRBV3-1/TRBV3-2	-	TRBD1	TRBJ2-7	TGTGCCAGCAGCCAGGAGGCCAGGGGGAGCGGCGAGCAGTACTTC	CASSQEARGSGEQYF
TRBV28	-	-	TRBJ2-5	TGTGCCAGCAGTCCGGTGTCGTGGTACCAAGAGACCCAGTACTTC	CASSPVSWYQETQYF
TRBV27	-	TRBD1	TRBJ1-2	TGTGCCAGCAGCCCAGGGGGCATGTCCCCCTCCTATGGCTACACCTTC	CASSPGGMSPSYGYTF
TRBV7-2	-	-	TRBJ2-1	TGTGCCAGCAGCTTAATTAGTAGGAGTGGTCGGCAGTTCTTC	CASSLISRSGRQFF
TRBV28	few	TRBD1	TRBJ1-2	TGTGCCAGCAGTAGGACAGGGGGTCCGGCCTTC	CASSRTGGPAF
TRBV19	-	TRBD1	TRBJ2-2	TGTGCCAGTAGTGGACAGGGGTGGTCCGCCGGGGAGCTGTTTTTT	CASSGQGWSAGELFF
TRBV28	-	-	TRBJ2-5	TGTGCCAGCAGTTTTTTGGACAGACAAGAGACCCAGTACTTC	CASSFLDRQETQYF
TRBV10-3	once	TRBD1	TRBJ2-3	TGTGCCATCAGTGGGACAGGGGAACAGCCAGATACGCAGTATTTT	CAISGTGEQPDTQYF
TRBV12-3/TRBV12-4	once	TRBD1	TRBJ2-7	TGTGCCAGCAGGCCGGACAGGGCCCACGAGCAGTACTTC	CASRPDRAHEQYF
TRBV27	-	TRBD1	TRBJ2-1	TGTGCCAGCAGTTTAGGTGCAGGGGGCGCATATGAGCAGTTCTTC	CASSLGAGGAYEQFF
TRBV28	-	TRBD1	TRBJ2-1	TGTGCCAGTGGGACAGTCTACAATGAGCAGTTCTTC	CASGTVYNEQFF
TRBV7-2	-	-	TRBJ2-3	TGTGCCAGCCCCACCGCCGGGAGCAGCACAGATACGCAGTATTTT	CASPTAGSSTDTQYF
TRBV19	-	TRBD1	TRBJ2-4	TGTGCCAGTAGTGATACAGGGGGAAACATTCAGTACTTC	CASSDTGGNIQYF
TRBV10-3	-	TRBD1	TRBJ2-7	TGTGCCATCAGTGAGAAGAGTGCGGGACAGGGGGCATACGAGCAGTACTTC	CAISEKSAGQGAYEQYF
TRBV4-1	-	TRBD2	TRBJ2-3	TGCGCCAGCAGCCCGAGCGGGAGATTGCAGTATTTT	CASSPSGRLQYF
TRBV24-1	few	TRBD1	TRBJ2-1	TGTGCCACCAGTGATTTGGGGACAGGTCGGAGGAATGAGCAGTTCTTC	CATSDLGTGRRNEQFF
TRBV5-6	few	TRBD2	TRBJ2-3	TGTGCCAGCAGCTTGGGGGGACTAAGAGATACGCAGTATTTT	CASSLGGLRDTQYF
TRBV9	-	-	TRBJ2-1	TGTGCCAGCAGCGTAGATCGGGGCGGGACCGCCTACAATGAGCAGTTCTTC	CASSVDRGGTAYNEQFF
TRBV12-3/TRBV12-4	-	TRBD2	TRBJ2-1	TGTGCCAGCAGCGGGACTAGCGGGATTGAGCAGTTCTTC	CASSGTSGIEQFF
TRBV10-2	once	TRBD2	TRBJ2-3	TGCGCCAGCAGTGGGGCGGGAGGGAGACTTAGCACAGATACGCAGTATTTT	CASSGAGGRLSTDTQYF
TRBV9	once	TRBD2	TRBJ2-5	TGTGCCAGCAGCGTAAGTCTAGCGGGAGGTTCGGAGACCCAGTACTTC	CASSVSLAGGSETQYF
TRBV6-5	-	-	TRBJ1-2	TGTGCCAGCGCAAGCGGGGGACTCGGCTACACCTTC	CASASGGLGYTF
TRBV28	-	TRBD2	TRBJ2-7	TGTGCCAGCAGTATTACCGGGACTAGCGCAAAGCAGTACTTC	CASSITGTSAKQYF
TRBV11-2	-	-	TRBJ1-1	TGTGCCAGCAGCTTGGCTTCTAACACTGAAGCTTTCTTT	CASSLASNTEAFF
TRBV5-1	-	-	TRBJ2-2	TGCGCCAGCAGCTTGGGACAGATCAACACCGGGGAGCTGTTTTTT	CASSLGQINTGELFF
TRBV21-1	-	-	TRBJ2-3	TGTGCCAGCAGCAAAGGAGGGGCGGGAGGCCCCGATACGCAGTATTTT	CASSKGGAGGPDTQYF
TRBV5-1	-	TRBD2	TRBJ2-1	TGCGCCAGCAGCTCGTATCTGGCGGGAGGAATTGTAAATGAGCAGTTCTTC	CASSSYLAGGIVNEQFF
TRBV6-5	-	TRBD1	TRBJ1-4	TGTGCCAGCAGTCACAGGGGTGAAAAACTGTTTTTT	CASSHRGEKLFF
TRBV10-3	-	TRBD2	TRBJ2-1	TGTGCCATCAGTGATAGCGGGAGGTCGGGCAATGAGCAGTTCTTC	CAISDSGRSGNEQFF
TRBV5-4	few	-	TRBJ2-3	TGTGCCAGCAGCTTGGAGGACATGGATACGCAGTATTTT	CASSLEDMDTQYF
TRBV5-1	-	-	TRBJ2-5	TGCGCCAGCAGCCCAACCCCGGGGACCCAGTACTTC	CASSPTPGTQYF
TRBV7-9	-	-	TRBJ1-1	TGTGCCAGCAGCTTCGTAACGGGGTTCCAAGAAGAGTCTGAAGCTTTCTTT	CASSFVTGFQEESEAFF
TRBV2	-	-	TRBJ2-7	TGTGCCAGAGGGAGCTCCTACGAGCAGTACTTC	CARGSSYEQYF
TRBV18	-	TRBD1	TRBJ1-5	TGTGCCAGCTCACGATTTGACAGGGTAGGTGATCAGCCCCAGCATTTT	CASSRFDRVGDQPQHF
TRBV5-5	once	TRBD2	TRBJ2-2	TGTGCCAGCAGCAATCGGACTAGCGGCGGGGAGCTGTTTTTT	CASSNRTSGGELFF